The 11 T cell receptor beta chains presented below share a single source sample, sequenced in a study of cytomegalovirus exposure and HLA in healthy donors. The study ran its PCR with 60 Vbeta and 13 Jbeta primers. Repertoires were generated with immunoSEQ multiplex PCR, while TCRdb's copy carries only in-frame clones and drops some. This sample yields about 96,000 clones, of which 64% are seen a single time; roughly 3.2% belongs to the top ten. Sequenced material: PBMCs. The receptors were gathered from a man between 60 and 75 years old in good health and CMV-seronegative.

V and J are TRBV28 and TRBJ1-3; the match to TRBD1 covers 9 bases. Germline CDR1 is MDHEN and CDR2 is SYDVKM. This CDR3 region has 16 residues. V was clipped by 8 bases and J by 4 bases; unmatched bases: 12. CDR3 sequence: CASGETGTGSGNTIYF. CDR3 in DNA: TGTGCCAGCGGTGAGACCGGGACAGGGAGCGGAAACACCATATATTTT.

V and J are TRBV18 and TRBJ1-5, with 10 bases fitting TRBD1. Germline V gene data show CDR1 as KGHSH and CDR2 as LQKENI. The CDR3 totals 16 residues. V was clipped by 2 bases and J by 6 bases; unmatched bases: 7. CDR3 sequence (DNA): TGTGCCAGCTCACCAGAGATGACAGGGGGCAGTCAGCCCCAGCATTTT. Translating it yields CASSPEMTGGSQPQHF.

This chain uses TRBV27 with TRBJ2-3, with 8 nucleotides matching TRBD2. V dropped 8 bases and J dropped 6; count of bases not matched to a gene: 4. CDR3 length: 12 amino acids. Germline values: CDR1 MNHEY, CDR2 SMNVEV (reference sequence). DNA of the CDR3: TGTGCCAGCCGCCGGGGGGGTGATACGCAGTATTTT. Encoded protein: CASRRGGDTQYF.

This clone showed up just a few times. The gene calls are TRBV6-5 and TRBJ1-5; D uncertain. V lost 8 bases, J lost 11 bases, and 13 bases lay in between. There are 11 residues in the CDR3. Germline values: CDR1 MNHEY, CDR2 SVGAGI. CDR3 loop: CASGRILAQHF. The CDR3 DNA reads as TGTGCCAGCGGGAGGATCCTGGCCCAGCATTTT.

This clone occurred a few times. The rearrangement joins TRBV7-6 to TRBJ2-7, with 8 bases matching TRBD1. This CDR3 contains 15 residues. Germline loops: CDR1 SGHVS, CDR2 FNYEAQ. Trimming cost V 0 bases and J 3 bases; bases outside gene matches: 4. The CDR3: CASSLARTGNYEQYF. As DNA, the CDR3 is TGTGCCAGCAGCTTAGCCCGGACAGGGAACTACGAGCAGTACTTC.

The chain links TRBV18 to TRBJ1-5; 7 bases are shared with TRBD1. V lost 4 bases to trimming and J lost 3 bases; unmatched junction nucleotides: 3. The CDR3 contains 14 residues. Germline V lookup: CDR1 KGHSH, CDR2 LQKENI. The CDR3 region has the DNA TGTGCCAGCTCACAGGGGGCAAACAATCAGCCCCAGCATTTT. This gives the protein CASSQGANNQPQHF.

In this sample, this clone turned up a few times. This chain joins TRBV6-6 and TRBJ2-7; 8 bases fit TRBD1. CDR1 is MNHNY, CDR2 SVGAGI, per germline (reference sequence). This CDR3 has 16 residues. The trim removed 0 bases at V and 5 bases at J, leaving 9 bases unmatched. CDR3 region: CASSYSGQGARDEQYF. CDR3 in DNA: TGTGCCAGCAGTTACTCAGGGCAGGGGGCTCGTGACGAGCAGTACTTC.

This clone has a single count. The genes are TRBV12-5 and TRBJ2-7, with TRBD1 matching 10 bases. CDR3 length equals 14 residues. CDR1 LGHNT and CDR2 FRNRAP come from the germline V gene. V shed 5 bases, J shed 3 bases, and the junction held 4 bases outside the gene matches. The CDR3 nucleotides are TGTGCTAGTGGTGATGGACAGGGGGTCTACGAGCAGTACTTC. It translates to CASGDGQGVYEQYF. Drawing the rest from reference TRBV12-5 and TRBJ2-7, the complete variable domain is DARVTQTPRHKVTEMGQEVTMRCQPILGHNTVFWYRQTMMQGLELLAYFRNRAPLDDSGMPKDRFSAEMPDATLATLKIQPSEPRDSAVYFCASGDGQGVYEQYFGPGTRLTVT.

This rearrangement joins TRBV27 to TRBJ2-7; 9 positions match TRBD2. The germline V gene encodes CDR1 MNHEY and CDR2 SMNVEV (reference sequence). With V trimmed by 5 bases and J by 7 bases, 18 bases remained unmatched. CDR3 length: 17 residues. The CDR3: CASSTRTAGGPRVEQYF. The CDR3 coding sequence is TGTGCCAGCAGTACCCGCACAGCGGGGGGACCTCGGGTGGAGCAGTACTTC.

This chain's CDR3 is CATYLGGPEAFF. In DNA, the CDR3 is TGTGCCACCTACTTGGGGGGGCCAGAAGCTTTCTTT. This chain connects TRBV11-2 to TRBJ1-1, with D possibly being TRBD1 (6 bases). This CDR3 spans 12 amino acids. Trimming pared 10 bases from V and 8 bases from J, leaving 17 bases between. The V gene's germline CDR1 is SGHAT and CDR2 FQNNGV.

Written as DNA, the CDR3 is TGTGCCAGCAGCGTATCTCCCCTTGGCACAGATACGCAGTATTTT. Its translation is CASSVSPLGTDTQYF. The V call is TRBV9, the J call TRBJ2-3; D not certain. Germline V CDR1 and CDR2: SGDLS, YYNGEE. The CDR3 has 15 residues. The V end lost 1 base, the J end lost 1 base, and 10 bases lay between the germline ends.